This TCR beta chain is drawn from a study of CD8 T cells in Susac syndrome. Study-level points and caveats: The study recognized that its TCR sequencing and HLA analysis covered a relatively small number of individuals.

The CDR3 loop spans 15 amino acids. Looked up from germline, CDR1 is MNHEY and CDR2 is SVGEGT. V was cut by 2 bases and J by 2 bases, with 12 bases left in between. An input of roughly 0.45 to 1 ug of RNA was subjected to reverse transcription using random hexamers. Amplification of TCR beta CDR3 by immunoSEQ multiplex PCR spanned 54 Vbeta and 13 Jbeta. TCRdb reprocessed the immunoSEQ multiplex PCR reads with MiXCR, giving one entry per CDR3 protein. The sample lists 150,000 to 200,000 distinct CDR3 sequences; around 94% were seen once. Remarks on this clonotype: Its antigen is still unknown.

From blood CD8+ and CD4+ T cells, TCR beta sequences were generated. In contrast to the negatively isolated CD8+ and CD4+ T cells, TEMRA cells were FACS-enriched. V gene TRBV6-2 or TRBV6-3 combines with J gene TRBJ1-1; no firm D call. Sequencing used CD4+ T cells from PBMCs. This receptor was obtained from a human donor with multiple sclerosis. CDR3 amino acids: CASSYPPDGNTEAFF. The CDR3 DNA sequence: TGTGCCAGCAGTTACCCCCCGGACGGAAACACTGAAGCTTTCTTT.